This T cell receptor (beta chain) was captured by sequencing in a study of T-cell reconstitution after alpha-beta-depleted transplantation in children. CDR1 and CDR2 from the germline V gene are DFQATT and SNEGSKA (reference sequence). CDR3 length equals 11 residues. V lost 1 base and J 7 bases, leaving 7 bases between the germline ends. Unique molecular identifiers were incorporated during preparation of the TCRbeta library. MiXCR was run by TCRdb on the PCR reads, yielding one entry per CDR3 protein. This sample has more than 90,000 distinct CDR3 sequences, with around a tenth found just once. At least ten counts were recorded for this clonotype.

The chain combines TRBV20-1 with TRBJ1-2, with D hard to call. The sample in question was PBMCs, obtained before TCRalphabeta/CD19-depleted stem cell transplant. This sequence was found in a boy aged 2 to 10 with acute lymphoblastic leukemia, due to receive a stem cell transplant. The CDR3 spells CSARGRGGYTF. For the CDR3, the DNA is TGCAGTGCTAGAGGACGGGGTGGCTACACCTTC.